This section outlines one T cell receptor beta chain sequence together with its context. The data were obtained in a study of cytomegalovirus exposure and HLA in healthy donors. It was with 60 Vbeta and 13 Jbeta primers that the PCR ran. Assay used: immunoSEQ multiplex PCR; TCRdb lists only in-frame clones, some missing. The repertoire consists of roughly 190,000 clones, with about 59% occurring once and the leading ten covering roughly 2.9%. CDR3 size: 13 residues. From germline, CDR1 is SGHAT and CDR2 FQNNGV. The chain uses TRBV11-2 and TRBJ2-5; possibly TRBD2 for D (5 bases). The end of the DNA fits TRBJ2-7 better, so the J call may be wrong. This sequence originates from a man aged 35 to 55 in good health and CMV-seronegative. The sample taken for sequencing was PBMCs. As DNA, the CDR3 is TGTGCCAGCAGCTTTGGACTTACCTACGAGCAGTACTTC. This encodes CASSFGLTYEQYF.